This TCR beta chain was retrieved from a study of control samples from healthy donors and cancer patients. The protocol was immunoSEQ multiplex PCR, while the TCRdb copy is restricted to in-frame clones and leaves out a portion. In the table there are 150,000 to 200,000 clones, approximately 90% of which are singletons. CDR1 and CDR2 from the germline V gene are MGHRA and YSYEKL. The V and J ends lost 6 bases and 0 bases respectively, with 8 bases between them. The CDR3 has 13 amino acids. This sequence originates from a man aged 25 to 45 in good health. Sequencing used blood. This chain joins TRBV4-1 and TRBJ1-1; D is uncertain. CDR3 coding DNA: TGCGCCAGCAGAACAGTAATGAACACTGAAGCTTTCTTT. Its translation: CASRTVMNTEAFF.